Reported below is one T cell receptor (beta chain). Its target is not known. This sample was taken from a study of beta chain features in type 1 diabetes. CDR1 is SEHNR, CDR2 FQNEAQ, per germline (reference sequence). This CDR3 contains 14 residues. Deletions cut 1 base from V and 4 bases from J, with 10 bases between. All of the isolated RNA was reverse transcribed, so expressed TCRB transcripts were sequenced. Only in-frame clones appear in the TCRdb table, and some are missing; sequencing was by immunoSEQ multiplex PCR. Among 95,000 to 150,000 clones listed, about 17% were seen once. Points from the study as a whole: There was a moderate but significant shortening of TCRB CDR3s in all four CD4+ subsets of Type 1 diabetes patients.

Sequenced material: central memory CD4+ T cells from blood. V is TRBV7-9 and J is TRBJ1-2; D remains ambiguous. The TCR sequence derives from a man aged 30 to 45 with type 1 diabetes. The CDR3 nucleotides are TGTGCCAGCAGCTTAGAGACAACTTTCTATGGCTACACCTTC. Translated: CASSLETTFYGYTF.